The 18 T cell receptor beta chains below were found in one sample sequenced in a study of T cells in Graves' hyperthyroidism and ophthalmopathy. TCR beta CDR3 regions were amplified from RNA transcripts. Primed by the HTBI set, a first-round RT-PCR was run on the TCR CDR3. TCRdb used MiXCR to reprocess the multiplex PCR reads, holding one entry per CDR3 protein. The sample contains about 360,000 distinct CDR3 sequences, about 12% of which appear only once. The sample taken for sequencing was blood. The receptors originated from a woman aged 18-30 years with Graves' hyperthyroidism.

This clonotype was seen repeatedly, ten times or more. The chain uses TRBV7-2 and TRBJ2-5, with 9 bases lining up with TRBD2. Germline V gene data show CDR1 as SGHTA and CDR2 as FQGNSA. V trimming: 1 base; J trimming: 5 bases; junction bases outside the gene matches: 8. CDR3 length: 16 amino acids. The CDR3 protein is CASSLVAGVTSETQYF. The CDR3 DNA reads TGTGCCAGCAGCTTAGTAGCGGGGGTTACTTCGGAGACCCAGTACTTC.

There are many counts of this clonotype. The J gene is TRBJ2-7, the V gene TRBV28; D might be TRBD1 (6 bases). This CDR3 is 14 amino acids long. Trimming left V 7 bases short and J 9 bases short, with 22 bases between. Germline-derived CDR1 and CDR2 are MDHEN and SYDVKM. CDR3 protein: CASKTQGILLGQYF. CDR3 nucleotides: TGTGCCAGCAAGACGCAGGGGATTCTATTGGGGCAGTACTTC. The entire variable domain, with the rest obtained from reference TRBV28 and TRBJ2-7, is as follows: DVKVTQSSRYLVKRTGEKVFLECVQDMDHENMFWYRQDPGLGLRLIYFSYDVKMKEKGDIPEGYSVSREKKERFSLILESASTNQTSMYLCASKTQGILLGQYFGPGTRLTVT.

This clonotype has ten or more counts. The chain carries TRBV7-2 and TRBJ1-5; tentatively, D is TRBD1 (6 bases). The ends were cut back, 2 bases at V and 0 bases at J, with 14 bases in the middle. This CDR3 region has 17 residues. CDR1 and CDR2 (germline): SGHTA, FQGNSA. The CDR3 loop is CASSLTGLGYSNQPQHF. As DNA, the CDR3 is TGTGCCAGCAGCTTAACAGGGCTCGGCTATAGCAATCAGCCCCAGCATTTT. The whole variable domain, filled in from reference TRBV7-2 and TRBJ1-5, reads GAGVSQSPSNKVTEKGKDVELRCDPISGHTALYWYRQSLGQGLEFLIYFQGNSAPDKSGLPSDRFSAERTGGSVSTLTIQRTQQEDSAVYLCASSLTGLGYSNQPQHFGDGTRLSIL.

This clonotype has a handful of counts. This may be a read error: a much more frequent sequence differs by one nucleotide. CDR3 nucleotides: TGTGCCAGCAGTTTCGACCCTTTGGGACTGCAGTTCTTC. Its translation is CASSFDPLGLQFF. The chain links TRBV7-3 to TRBJ2-1, with D perhaps matching TRBD2 (6 bases). Germline V gene sequence: CDR1 SGHTA, CDR2 FQGTGA. Trimming left V 6 bases short and J 12 bases short, with 18 bases between. The CDR3 totals 13 residues.

V is TRBV6-2 or TRBV6-3 and J is TRBJ1-2; no definite D call. The germline CDR1 and CDR2 sequences are MNHEY and SVGEGT. V gave up 2 bases and J gave up 7 bases, with 5 bases separating them. The CDR3 extends over 11 amino acids. CDR3 nucleotide sequence: TGTGCCAGCAGTTACGTAGCTGGCTACACCTTC. This encodes CASSYVAGYTF.

The rearrangement uses TRBV2 and TRBJ1-5, with 9 bases identical to TRBD1. Germline CDR1 is SNHLY and CDR2 is FYNNEI. This CDR3 comprises 14 residues. V lost 6 bases and J lost 6; bases outside the gene matches: 6. The DNA of the CDR3 is TGTGCCAGCAGGGACAGGGGAGGGGGTCAGCCCCAGCATTTT. It is translated as CASRDRGGGQPQHF.

In its sample, this clonotype was seen many times. This sequence joins TRBV11-1 and TRBJ2-7, with no clear D. The germline gives CDR1 SGHAT, CDR2 FQDESV (reference sequence). Trimming took 2 bases from V and 6 from J, leaving 14 bases between them. The CDR3 has 14 residues. CDR3 DNA sequence: TGTGCCAGCAGCTTAATACGGTCTAACGGCGAGCAGTACTTC. Its protein product is CASSLIRSNGEQYF.

This clonotype was picked up many times. The chain uses TRBV28 and TRBJ1-4; D gene uncertain. This CDR3 has 15 residues. Looked up from germline, CDR1 is MDHEN and CDR2 is SYDVKM. Trimming left V 1 base short and J 8 bases short, with 14 bases between. CDR3 amino acids: CASSLLTGGGEKLFF. The CDR3 region has the DNA TGTGCCAGCAGTTTATTGACGGGAGGAGGAGAAAAACTGTTTTTT.

On this clonotype: This may arise from a read error, as a much more abundant clone is one base away. This rearrangement joins TRBV7-8 to TRBJ2-5; D might be TRBD2 (5 bases). Germline V lookup: CDR1 SGHVS, CDR2 FQNEAQ. The CDR3 is 14 residues long. The DNA for the CDR3 is TGTGCCAGCAGCTTAAACCCCGGAGGAGAGACCCAGTGCTTC. Amino acid sequence: CASSLNPGGETQCF. The whole variable domain, remainder taken from reference TRBV7-8 and TRBJ2-5, is GAGVSQSPRYKVAKRGQDVALRCDPISGHVSLFWYQQALGQGPEFLTYFQNEAQLDKSGLPSDRFFAERPEGSVSTLKIQRTQQEDSAVYLCASSLNPGGETQCFGPGTRLLVL.

The chain combines TRBV7-3 with TRBJ2-3; D not resolved. The CDR3 totals 14 residues. The V gene's germline CDR1 is SGHTA and CDR2 FQGTGA. V was pared by 1 base and J by 6 bases, with 11 bases between. The CDR3 DNA follows: TGTGCCAGCAGCTTAAAATCCCCCGGGGATACGCAGTATTTT. Translation: CASSLKSPGDTQYF.

This clonotype turned up a few times. The chain links TRBV19 to TRBJ1-4; the D gene is possibly TRBD1 (5 bases). Germline V gene sequence: CDR1 LNHDA, CDR2 SQIVND (reference sequence). Trimming pared 7 bases from V and 7 bases from J, leaving 16 bases between. The CDR3 is 14 amino acids. In nucleotides, the CDR3 is TGTGCCAGTACCGCTCCAGGGTCGGGTGAAAAACTGTTTTTT. This gives the protein CASTAPGSGEKLFF.

CDR3 protein: CASSQDLSALYGYTF. Written as DNA, the CDR3 is TGTGCCAGCAGCCAAGATTTGTCTGCTCTCTATGGCTACACCTTC. The chain employs TRBV14 and TRBJ1-2; the D is unclear. Germline V lookup: CDR1 SGHDN, CDR2 FVKESK. V gave up 0 bases and J gave up 4 bases, with 12 bases separating them. This CDR3 contains 15 residues.

In its sample, this clonotype was seen many times. V and J are TRBV5-1 and TRBJ1-4; 9 nucleotides line up with TRBD1. Germline values: CDR1 SGHRS, CDR2 YFSETQ. The CDR3 consists of 16 residues. V was clipped by 5 bases and J by 0 bases; unmatched bases: 5. The CDR3: CASRGTGFATNEKLFF. CDR3 DNA: TGCGCCAGCAGGGGGACAGGGTTCGCAACTAATGAAAAACTGTTTTTT.

This clonotype was counted only a few times. The chain carries TRBV19 and TRBJ2-2, with unresolved D. The CDR3 runs 14 residues. V lost 3 bases and J 7 bases, leaving 12 bases between the germline ends. Germline V gene lookup returns CDR1 LNHDA and CDR2 SQIVND (reference sequence). CDR3 sequence: CASSMKSVSGELFF. CDR3 DNA: TGTGCCAGTAGTATGAAGAGCGTTAGCGGGGAGCTGTTTTTT.

Only a few counts were recorded for this clonotype. This could be a read error, since a much larger clone is one nucleotide away. The chain employs TRBV5-1 and TRBJ2-1; D remains ambiguous. This CDR3 contains 14 residues. In germline, CDR1 is SGHRS, CDR2 YFSETQ. V lost 0 bases and J lost 5, with 9 bases in between. The CDR3 DNA reads as TGCGCCAGCAGCTTGGTCTTAGGCGACAATGAGCAGTTCTTC. This translates into CASSLVLGDNEQFF.

This clonotype has at least ten counts. The V gene is TRBV20-1, the J gene TRBJ2-5, with D perhaps assigned TRBD1 or TRBD2 (5 bases each). This CDR3 is 15 amino acids long. Germline-derived CDR1 and CDR2 are DFQATT and SNEGSKA (reference sequence). V was clipped by 3 bases and J by 7 bases, with 21 bases between them. The CDR3 here is CSARLGESDLLTQYF. The CDR3 region has the DNA TGCAGTGCTAGGTTAGGGGAGTCCGACCTTTTGACCCAGTACTTC.

For this clonotype: A read error may explain this, as a much larger clone is one base away. The rearrangement uses TRBV28 and TRBJ1-2; 7 nucleotides align to TRBD1. This CDR3 contains 13 residues. In germline, CDR1 is MDHEN, CDR2 SYDVKM. DNA of the CDR3: TGTGCCAGCGTCGAACAGGGGAAAGGTGGCTACGCCTTC. Translation gives CASVEQGKGGYAF.

This clonotype was seen a few times. A much larger clone lies a single base off, so this may be a read error. V gene TRBV18 combines with J gene TRBJ2-1, with TRBD2 as a possible D gene (5 bases). CDR3 length: 16 amino acids. Germline V CDR1 and CDR2: KGHSH, LQKENI. This CDR3 is CTSSPSGQRLYNEQFF. The CDR3 nucleotides are TGTACCAGCTCACCCTCGGGCCAGCGGCTTTACAATGAGCAGTTCTTC.